Listed below are T cell receptor beta chains from one sample, sequenced in a study of radiotherapy plus CTLA-4 blockade in lung cancer. The data were produced by immunoSEQ multiplex PCR, yet TCRdb's version contains in-frame clones alone and is incomplete. The sample lists about 45,000 clones, roughly four fifths occurring once. The sample here was peripheral blood, taken from a patient treated with radiotherapy plus ipilimumab. The receptors come from a human donor with non-small cell lung cancer who had a complete response to radiotherapy plus ipilimumab. CDR3s leave out the opening cysteine and the closing phenylalanine or tryptophan.

cdr3_length	v_call	j_call	cdr3_aa
13	TRBV18	TRBJ2-7	ASSNAGTQPYEQY
12	TRBV6-6	TRBJ2-2	ASSYQQGTGELF
11	TRBV9	TRBJ2-7	ASSVQISTAQY
13	TRBV6-5	TRBJ2-7	ASSYSRQGDYEQY
10	TRBV7-9	TRBJ2-5	ASSLTTETQY
11	TRBV11-3	TRBJ2-3	ASSFIPADTQY
13	TRBV2	TRBJ1-2	ASSVTGLLNYGYT
13	TRBV5-1	TRBJ1-1	ASSLRTNWGTEAF
17	TRBV11-2	TRBJ2-3	ASSLSPGTRQLGTDTQY
13	TRBV30	TRBJ2-7	AWSGEGGRPYEQY
13	TRBV7-9	TRBJ2-7	ASSLARTGSYEQY
12	TRBV5-1	.	ASSFDRGSYEQY
13	TRBV19	TRBJ1-2	ASTTKTGGYYGYT
11	TRBV30	TRBJ2-1	AWKGQLYNEQF
11	TRBV28	TRBJ1-1	ASNRRVNTEAF
14	TRBV6-6	TRBJ2-6	ASNDRADSGANVLT
15	TRBV5-1	TRBJ2-7	ASSFGTSGSLGREQY
15	TRBV27	TRBJ2-6	ASSLSMSGPGANVLT
10	TRBV6-5	TRBJ2-5	ASTGSSETQY
15	TRBV11-3	TRBJ2-3	ASSATAGTGGTDTQY
12	TRBV29-1	TRBJ2-7	SVGGQLLSGEQY
12	TRBV5-1	TRBJ2-7	ASSWTALSYEQY
14	TRBV18	TRBJ2-3	ASSRLGAPGTDTQY
11	TRBV5-1	TRBJ1-1	ASSLELNTEAF